This TCR beta chain was found in a study of tumor-infiltrating lymphocytes in primary liver carcinoma. Study-level information: Resection treated the patients' primary liver carcinoma. General observations from the study: Paired tumor-adjacent and tumor-blood samples overlapped less than tumor region pairs did.

A primer in the constant region served to generate TCR beta cDNA from approximately 500 ng of total RNA. Three nested multiplex PCR rounds, a slightly modified ARM-PCR, produced the libraries for TCR beta. The opening two PCR rounds, 10 cycles each, paired TRBV1-TRBV30 forward primers with a C-beta reverse primer. One entry per CDR3 protein, called by TCRdb with MiXCR from the multiplex PCR reads. The sample has almost 200,000 distinct CDR3 sequences, approximately 64% seen once. A note on this clonotype: Its matching antigen is unknown. The junction and the germline gene differ at one end; a read error may be behind it.

Germline DNA was also extracted, and blood RNA was taken from unsorted whole blood. None of the patients had received treatment, and all had chronic HBV infection. The length of the CDR3 is 16 residues. The germline V gene has CDR1 WSHSY and CDR2 SAAADI. This chain joins TRBV10-2 and TRBJ2-5; 10 bases align to TRBD2. Sequenced sample: peripheral blood. This receptor was identified in a woman aged 55-75 years with primary liver carcinoma and hepatitis B virus infection. CDR3 bases: TGCACCAGCAGTGAGGAACTAGCGGGACGGCGAAAGACCCAGTACTTC. This sequence encodes CTSSEELAGRRKTQYF.